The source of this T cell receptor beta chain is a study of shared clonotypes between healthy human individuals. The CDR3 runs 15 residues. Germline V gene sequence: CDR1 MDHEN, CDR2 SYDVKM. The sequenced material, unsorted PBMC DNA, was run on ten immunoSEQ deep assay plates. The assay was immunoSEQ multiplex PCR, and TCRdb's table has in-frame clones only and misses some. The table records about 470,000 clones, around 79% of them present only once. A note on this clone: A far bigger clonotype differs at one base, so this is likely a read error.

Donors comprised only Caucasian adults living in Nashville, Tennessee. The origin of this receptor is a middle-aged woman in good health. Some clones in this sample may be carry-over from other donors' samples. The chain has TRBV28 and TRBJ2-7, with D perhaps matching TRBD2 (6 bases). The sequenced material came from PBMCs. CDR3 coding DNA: TGTGCCAGCAGCCAGGGTGCTAGCGTCGTATACGAGCAGCACTTC. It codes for CASSQGASVVYEQHF.